This TCR beta chain derives from a study of T cells expressing NK-cell markers. The CDR3 is 15 amino acids. Germline V gene data show CDR1 as SEHNR and CDR2 as FQNEAQ (reference sequence). Study-wide points: About 1.0-7.0% of CD8+ T cells in over 5 donors belonged to dominant NKG2C+ clonotypes.

TCRdb re-called the 5' RACE reads, yielding one record per CDR3 amino acid sequence without DNA. The ten most abundant clones cover roughly 5.2% of a sample with 350,000 to 450,000 distinct CDR3 sequences. In regard to this clonotype: No antigen is known for it.

The material sequenced was blood T cells: a sorted CD56 or NKG2C T cell subset, CD4+ or CD8+ T cells, or bulk PBMC T cells (not recorded which). The TCR originated in a man between 18 and 69 years old in good health. This chain links TRBV7-9 with TRBJ2-5; TCRdb lists TRBD2, though no DNA is available to test this call. CDR3 sequence reads: CASSLVATRGETQYF.